The 29 T cell receptor beta chains below come from one sample, sequenced in a study of T cell repertoires in cytomegalovirus infection. MiXCR was run by TCRdb on the reads, yielding one entry per CDR3 protein. The table records about 530,000 distinct CDR3 sequences, more than 25% of them present only once. The sequenced sample was PBMCs. These receptors came from a human donor in good health (CMV status not recorded). Some clones in this sample may be carry-over from other donors' samples.

The J gene is TRBJ2-3, the V gene TRBV4-3; D may be TRBD2 (6 bases). V shed 4 bases and J shed 6 bases, with 14 bases lying between them. This CDR3 region has 14 residues. Germline V gives CDR1 LGHNA, CDR2 YSLEER. For the CDR3, the DNA is TGCGCCAGCAGCCCGGGACTTCGGCGGGATACGCAGTATTTT. Amino acids: CASSPGLRRDTQYF.

The chain recombines TRBV6-1 with TRBJ1-2, with 7 bases that match TRBD1. The germline V gene has CDR1 MNHNS and CDR2 SASEGT. V shed 7 bases and J 5 bases; nucleotides not matched to a gene: 10. The CDR3 covers 14 residues. The CDR3 coding sequence is TGTGCCAGCATGGGAGGGGGCGCGGGGTATGGCTACACCTTC. Its translation is CASMGGGAGYGYTF.

The chain employs TRBV28 and TRBJ2-6; the D is unclear. The CDR3 consists of 18 residues. Looked up from germline, CDR1 is MDHEN and CDR2 is SYDVKM. V was clipped by 2 bases and J by 2 bases, with 16 bases between them. As DNA, the CDR3 is TGTGCCAGCAGTTTAAGGTGGTTGGTAGGCACTGGGGCCAACGTCCTGACTTTC. Translation: CASSLRWLVGTGANVLTF.

V gene TRBV4-1 combines with J gene TRBJ2-2; 12 bases match TRBD2. Germline V lookup: CDR1 MGHRA, CDR2 YSYEKL. J was trimmed by 3 bases and V by 0 bases; bases with no gene match: 8. CDR3 size: 19 residues. The CDR3 region has the DNA TGCGCCAGCAGCCAAGAGACTAGCGGGAGTAGTTGGGACACCGGGGAGCTGTTTTTT. It translates to CASSQETSGSSWDTGELFF.

This chain joins TRBV19 and TRBJ1-5; the D is unclear. Germline loops: CDR1 LNHDA, CDR2 SQIVND (reference sequence). V was cut by 5 bases and J by 0 bases, with 14 bases left in between. The CDR3 consists of 16 residues. CDR3 sequence (DNA): TGTGCCAGTAGTTACGAAGGAGTTTATAGCAATCAGCCCCAGCATTTT. Amino acids: CASSYEGVYSNQPQHF. The whole variable domain, remainder taken from reference TRBV19 and TRBJ1-5, is DGGITQSPKYLFRKEGQNVTLSCEQNLNHDAMYWYRQDPGQGLRLIYYSQIVNDFQKGDIAEGYSVSREKKESFPLTVTSAQKNPTAFYLCASSYEGVYSNQPQHFGDGTRLSIL.

This rearrangement joins TRBV7-2 to TRBJ2-7; the match to TRBD2 covers 11 bases. Germline V CDR1 and CDR2: SGHTA, FQGNSA. The trim removed 5 bases at V and 2 bases at J, leaving 2 bases unmatched. This CDR3 has 14 residues. The chain's CDR3 is CTSSNSGRAYEQYF. The CDR3 nucleotides read TGTACCAGCAGCAATAGCGGGAGGGCCTACGAGCAGTACTTC.

The V gene is TRBV9, the J gene TRBJ2-1; D perhaps matches TRBD2 (6 bases). In germline, CDR1 is SGDLS, CDR2 YYNGEE. V was cut by 2 bases and J by 7 bases, with 19 bases left in between. There are 16 residues in the CDR3. CDR3 DNA sequence: TGTGCCAGCAGCGTGGGAGGCAGCGGCGTACAAAATGAGCAGTTCTTC. This encodes CASSVGGSGVQNEQFF. Drawing the rest from reference TRBV9 and TRBJ2-1, the complete variable domain is DSGVTQTPKHLITATGQRVTLRCSPRSGDLSVYWYQQSLDQGLQFLIQYYNGEERAKGNILERFSAQQFPDLHSELNLSSLELGDSALYFCASSVGGSGVQNEQFFGPGTRLTVL.

The rearrangement joins TRBV19 to TRBJ1-1; the match to TRBD1 covers 9 bases. The CDR3 runs to 16 residues. The V segment lost 5 bases and the J segment 0 bases; nucleotides outside the gene matches: 7. Germline CDR1 reads LNHDA; CDR2 reads SQIVND (reference sequence). Written as DNA, the CDR3 is TGTGCCAGTAGTGATAGGGACAGGGCCCTGAACACTGAAGCTTTCTTT. Its translation: CASSDRDRALNTEAFF.

This clonotype was seen at least ten times. V gene TRBV7-9 combines with J gene TRBJ2-1, with 8 bases fitting TRBD2. The CDR3 loop spans 16 amino acids. The J segment lost 6 bases and the V segment lost 5 bases, leaving 12 bases of the junction unmatched. Germline values: CDR1 SEHNR, CDR2 FQNEAQ (reference sequence). The CDR3 bases are TGTGCCAGCAGCGTAACGGGACTAGGGGTCCCCAATGAGCAGTTCTTC. Translating gives CASSVTGLGVPNEQFF.

The V call is TRBV4-1, the J call TRBJ2-1; D is uncertain. Trimming left V 2 bases short and J 7 bases short, with 27 bases between. Looked up from germline, CDR1 is MGHRA and CDR2 is YSYEKL. This CDR3 has 19 amino acids. As DNA, the CDR3 is TGCGCCAGCAGCCAATTCTTCAGCGAGGCCCAACCGGAGTGGAATGAGCAGTTCTTC. Protein product: CASSQFFSEAQPEWNEQFF.

This clonotype came up many times. This chain links TRBV12-3 or TRBV12-4 with TRBJ2-2; tentatively, D is TRBD1 (6 bases). The germline V and J ends were trimmed by 7 bases and 6 bases, with 21 bases remaining between them. The CDR3 sequence is 16 residues long. The CDR3 DNA follows: TGTGCCAGCACCCCGGTGGGCAGGGGAAGGGCCGGGGAGCTGTTTTTT. This codes for CASTPVGRGRAGELFF.

This clonotype was picked up a small number of times. V gene TRBV29-1 combines with J gene TRBJ2-7; TRBD1 matches at 9 bases. V shed 4 bases and J 5 bases; nucleotides not matched to a gene: 6. The CDR3 runs 13 residues. Germline V gene data show CDR1 as SQVTM and CDR2 as ANQGSEA. CDR3 bases: TGCAGCGTTGGGGGACAGGGTGGGGACGAGCAGTACTTC. Its protein is CSVGGQGGDEQYF.

At least ten counts were recorded for this clonotype. This chain uses TRBV11-2 with TRBJ2-1; no clear D. Trimming cost V 2 bases and J 2 bases, with 10 bases left between them. CDR3 length: 15 residues. The germline V gene has CDR1 SGHAT and CDR2 FQNNGV. In DNA form, the CDR3 reads TGTGCCAGCAGCTTATCGGCTCCCACCTACAATGAGCAGTTCTTC. Encoded protein: CASSLSAPTYNEQFF.

The chain recombines TRBV6-4 with TRBJ2-1; 14 bases map to TRBD2. Germline CDR1 is MRHNA and CDR2 is SNTAGT. The CDR3 extends over 15 amino acids. J lost 9 bases, V lost 5 bases, and 6 bases had no gene match. The CDR3 DNA sequence: TGTGCCAGCAGTAAGGGACTAGCGGGAGTAGGTGAGCAGTTCTTC. As protein: CASSKGLAGVGEQFF.

Only a few counts were recorded for this clonotype. V gene TRBV20-1 combines with J gene TRBJ2-7, with 12 bases fitting TRBD1. The V gene's germline CDR1 is DFQATT and CDR2 SNEGSKA (reference sequence). This CDR3 has 14 amino acids. Trimming at V came to 1 base and at J to 6 bases, leaving 4 bases not matched to a gene. Here the CDR3 DNA reads TGCAGTGCTAGAGTAGGGACAGGGGGCCCCGAGCAGTACTTC. This encodes CSARVGTGGPEQYF.

This clonotype appeared a few times. The rearrangement links TRBV19 to TRBJ2-6; D might be TRBD1 (5 bases). The germline V gene has CDR1 LNHDA and CDR2 SQIVND (reference sequence). V lost 6 bases and J 1 base, leaving 19 bases between the germline ends. The CDR3 is 18 amino acids. The CDR3 reads CASSPSRADFSGANVLTF. The CDR3 coding sequence is TGTGCCAGTAGCCCGTCCAGGGCGGATTTTTCTGGGGCCAACGTCCTGACTTTC.

The CDR3 loop reads CASSARGTALLGANVLTF. The CDR3 DNA follows: TGTGCCAGCAGCGCGAGAGGCACCGCCCTCCTGGGGGCCAACGTCCTGACTTTC. The chain joins TRBV9 to TRBJ2-6; unclear D gene. This CDR3 has 18 residues. Germline V gene data show CDR1 as SGDLS and CDR2 as YYNGEE. Trimming removed 3 bases from V and 4 bases from J, with 20 bases in between.

The chain combines TRBV4-1 with TRBJ1-1; D remains unclear. The CDR3 covers 14 residues. V dropped 2 bases and J dropped 4 bases, with 11 bases sitting between them. Looked up from germline, CDR1 is MGHRA and CDR2 is YSYEKL. The CDR3 is CASSQPQRATEAFF. CDR3 DNA: TGCGCCAGCAGCCAACCCCAGAGGGCCACTGAAGCTTTCTTT.

This clonotype was seen a few times. This rearrangement joins TRBV7-2 to TRBJ1-1; 7 bases line up with TRBD1. The ends lost 6 bases at V and 7 bases at J; junction bases unmatched: 14. Germline CDR1 SGHTA, CDR2 FQGNSA. The CDR3 consists of 15 residues. CDR3 DNA sequence: TGTGCCAGCAGTAGTAGAAGGACAGGAGGGAATGAAGCTTTCTTT. Protein: CASSSRRTGGNEAFF.

J is TRBJ2-1 and V is TRBV5-1, with D unclear. This CDR3 comprises 13 residues. CDR1 is SGHRS and CDR2 is YFSETQ in the germline V gene. Trimming removed 3 bases at V and 12 bases at J, with 16 bases between. The CDR3: CASSWRPEAGQFF. CDR3 coding DNA: TGCGCCAGCAGCTGGAGACCTGAAGCAGGGCAGTTCTTC.

The chain joins TRBV6-2 or TRBV6-3 to TRBJ1-3; D is undetermined. V lost 3 bases to trimming and J lost 0 bases, with 9 bases between them. This CDR3 is 15 amino acids long. The germline V gene encodes CDR1 MNHEY and CDR2 SVGEGT. CDR3 sequence: CASSYWTNSGNTIYF. Here the CDR3 DNA reads TGTGCCAGCAGTTATTGGACCAACTCTGGAAACACCATATATTTT.

The V and J genes are TRBV4-3 and TRBJ2-5; 7 nucleotides agree with TRBD2. The J segment lost 5 bases and the V segment lost 0 bases, leaving 12 bases of the junction unmatched. This CDR3 comprises 17 residues. Germline values: CDR1 LGHNA, CDR2 YSLEER. CDR3 protein: CASSQEGGERRRETQYF. The DNA of the CDR3 is TGCGCCAGCAGCCAAGAGGGGGGGGAGCGGAGGAGGGAGACCCAGTACTTC.

The chain uses TRBV4-1 and TRBJ2-7, with 8 bases fitting TRBD2. CDR1 is MGHRA and CDR2 is YSYEKL in the germline V gene. The CDR3 covers 13 residues. The trim removed 2 bases at V and 5 bases at J, leaving 2 bases unmatched. CDR3: CASSQSAGDEQYV. Written as DNA, the CDR3 is TGCGCCAGCAGCCAATCAGCGGGAGACGAGCAGTACGTC.

The chain carries TRBV7-3 and TRBJ2-5; D may be TRBD2 (7 bases). Looked up from germline, CDR1 is SGHTA and CDR2 is FQGTGA. The CDR3 contains 16 residues. Between the trimmed V and J ends, which lost 1 base and 1 base, there was a span of 13 bases. In DNA, the CDR3 is TGTGCCAGCAGCTTAAGAGGGGGGGGGGCCCAAGAGACCCAGTACTTC. Translating gives CASSLRGGGAQETQYF. The whole variable domain, remainder taken from reference TRBV7-3 and TRBJ2-5, is GAGVSQTPSNKVTEKGKYVELRCDPISGHTALYWYRQSLGQGPEFLIYFQGTGAADDSGLPNDRFFAVRPEGSVSTLKIQRTERGDSAVYLCASSLRGGGAQETQYFGPGTRLLVL.

The chain carries TRBV19 and TRBJ1-5; D may be TRBD1 (6 bases). This CDR3 region has 16 residues. Deletions cut 6 bases from V and 2 bases from J, with 17 bases between. Germline values: CDR1 LNHDA, CDR2 SQIVND (reference sequence). CDR3 coding DNA: TGTGCCAGTAGCCATTCAGCGGGGGGCCGCAATCAGCCCCAGCATTTT. Translation gives CASSHSAGGRNQPQHF.

The chain has TRBV7-6 and TRBJ2-7; TRBD2 might be the D (5 bases). CDR3 size: 14 residues. From germline, CDR1 is SGHVS and CDR2 FNYEAQ. V lost 1 base and J 5 bases, leaving 12 bases between the germline ends. The CDR3 here is CASSLGGFWNEQYF. The CDR3 bases are TGTGCCAGCAGCTTAGGCGGGTTCTGGAACGAGCAGTACTTC.

The rearrangement uses TRBV6-5 and TRBJ2-5, with 7 positions matching TRBD2. The CDR3 consists of 11 residues. Germline values: CDR1 MNHEY, CDR2 SVGAGI. The trim removed 7 bases at V and 9 bases at J, leaving 5 bases unmatched. The CDR3 sequence is CASKREDSQYF. CDR3 bases: TGTGCCAGCAAACGGGAGGACTCCCAGTACTTC.

There are many counts of this clonotype. The V call is TRBV7-8, the J call TRBJ2-1, with TRBD1 matching 10 bases. Germline values: CDR1 SGHVS, CDR2 FQNEAQ. J was trimmed by 7 bases and V by 0 bases; bases with no gene match: 3. This CDR3 is built from 15 residues. Written as DNA, the CDR3 is TGTGCCAGCAGCTTAGCGGACAGGGGGACGAATGAGCAGTTCTTC. Protein product: CASSLADRGTNEQFF.

V and J are TRBV19 and TRBJ2-2; no definite D call. Germline assignment: CDR1 LNHDA and CDR2 SQIVND (reference sequence). Trimming took 7 bases from V and 5 from J, leaving 8 bases between them. The CDR3 covers 12 residues. The CDR3 spells CASTPATGELFF. The CDR3 DNA is TGTGCCAGTACCCCTGCGACCGGGGAGCTGTTTTTT.